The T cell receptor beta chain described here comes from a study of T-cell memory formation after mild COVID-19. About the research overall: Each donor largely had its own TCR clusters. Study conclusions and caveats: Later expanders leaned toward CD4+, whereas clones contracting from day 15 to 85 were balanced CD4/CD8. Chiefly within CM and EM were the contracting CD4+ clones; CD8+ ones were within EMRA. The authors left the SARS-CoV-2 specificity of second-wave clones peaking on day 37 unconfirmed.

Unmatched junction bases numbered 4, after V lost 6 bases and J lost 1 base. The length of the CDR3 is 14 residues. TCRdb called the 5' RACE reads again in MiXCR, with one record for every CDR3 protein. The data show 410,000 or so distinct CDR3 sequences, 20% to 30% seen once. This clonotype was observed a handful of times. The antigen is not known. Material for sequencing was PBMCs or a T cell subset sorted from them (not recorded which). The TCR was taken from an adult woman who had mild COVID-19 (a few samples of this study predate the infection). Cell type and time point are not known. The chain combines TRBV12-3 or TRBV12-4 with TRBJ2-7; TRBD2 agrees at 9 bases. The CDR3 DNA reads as TGTGCCAGCAGACTTAGCGGGGGATCCTACGAGCAGTACTTC. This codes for CASRLSGGSYEQYF.